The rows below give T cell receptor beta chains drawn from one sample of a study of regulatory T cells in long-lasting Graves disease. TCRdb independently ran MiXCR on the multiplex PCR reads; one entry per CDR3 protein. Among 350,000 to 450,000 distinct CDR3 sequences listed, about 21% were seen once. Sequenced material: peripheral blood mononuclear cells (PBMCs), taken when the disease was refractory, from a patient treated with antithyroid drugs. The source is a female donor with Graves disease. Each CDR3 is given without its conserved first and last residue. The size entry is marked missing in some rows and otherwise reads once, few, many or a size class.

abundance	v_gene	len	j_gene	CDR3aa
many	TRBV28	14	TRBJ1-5	ASSLNDGGGYQPQH
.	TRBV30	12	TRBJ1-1	AWSVPGGGTEAF
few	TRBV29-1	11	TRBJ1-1	SVVDRAGTEAF
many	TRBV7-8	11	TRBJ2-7	ASSPTTGFEQY
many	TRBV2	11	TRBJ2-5	ASSAEKAETQY
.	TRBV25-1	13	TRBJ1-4	ASSEGGTGSPTRF
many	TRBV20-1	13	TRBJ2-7	SALHRTSGSGEQY
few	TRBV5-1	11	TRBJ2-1	ASSLRTDNEQF
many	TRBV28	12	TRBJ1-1	ASSWNNGATEAF
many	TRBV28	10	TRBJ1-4	ASRGTNEKLF
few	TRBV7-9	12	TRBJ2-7	ASSQGTGGGEQY
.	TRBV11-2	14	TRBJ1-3	ASSLSDANSGNTIY
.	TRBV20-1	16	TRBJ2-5	SARDLGLAGLWGETQY
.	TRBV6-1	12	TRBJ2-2	ASKGHLNTGELF
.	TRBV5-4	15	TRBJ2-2	ASSSGRHRTNTGELF
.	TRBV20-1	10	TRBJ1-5	SALDRNQPQH
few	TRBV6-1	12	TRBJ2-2	ASTGALNTGELF
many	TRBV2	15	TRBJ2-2	ASIPLPGLTNTGELF
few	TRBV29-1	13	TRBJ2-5	SVDDTSEGEETQY
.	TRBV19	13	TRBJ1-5	ASSIDAGLGQPRH
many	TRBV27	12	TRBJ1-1	ASSAFDRGTEAF
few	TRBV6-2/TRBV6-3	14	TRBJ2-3	ASSYTEMGAGDTQY
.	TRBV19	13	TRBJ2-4	ASSFRGLEKNIQY
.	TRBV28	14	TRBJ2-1	ASSFSPGLATNEQF
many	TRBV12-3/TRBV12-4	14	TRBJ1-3	ASSAPGTGKGNTIY
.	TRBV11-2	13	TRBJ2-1	ASSLRAGATGEQF
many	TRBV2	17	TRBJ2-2	ASTLSGGSGRPNTGELF
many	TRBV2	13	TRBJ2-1	ASEFSGPSYNEQF
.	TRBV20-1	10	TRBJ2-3	SANRAAETQY
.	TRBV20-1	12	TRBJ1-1	SAPQGRKDTEAF
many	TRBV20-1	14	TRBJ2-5	SAFRLTGRWGETQY
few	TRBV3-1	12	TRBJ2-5	ASSQDSSGGTQY
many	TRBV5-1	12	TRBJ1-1	ASSSDRGTTEAF
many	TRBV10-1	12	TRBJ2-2	ASSDSGATGELF
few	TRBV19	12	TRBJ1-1	ASRRDRRNTEAF
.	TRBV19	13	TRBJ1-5	ASSMIRSSNQPQH
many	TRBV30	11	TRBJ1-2	AWTLSRNYGYT
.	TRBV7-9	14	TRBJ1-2	ASSLNGRGGVDGYT
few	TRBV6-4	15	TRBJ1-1	ASSPPGQAPVNTEAF
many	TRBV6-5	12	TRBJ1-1	ASSYESVNTEAF
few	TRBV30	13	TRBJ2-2	AWSRLAGVYRELF
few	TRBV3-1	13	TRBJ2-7	ASSQEGRSSYEQY
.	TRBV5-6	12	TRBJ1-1	ASSLSATNTEAF
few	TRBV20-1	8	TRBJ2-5	SVMSGTQY
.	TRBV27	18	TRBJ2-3	ASSCKVLTSGVNSTDTQY
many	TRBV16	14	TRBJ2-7	ASSQYRLQAGYEQY
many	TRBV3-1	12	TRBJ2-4	ASSQSDVGNIQY
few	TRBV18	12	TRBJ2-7	ASSPRPETSSQY
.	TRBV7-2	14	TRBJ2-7	ASSPPASGRSGEQY
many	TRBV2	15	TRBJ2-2	ASSWVGRETNTGELF
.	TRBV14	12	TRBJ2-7	ASSTEDPVREQY
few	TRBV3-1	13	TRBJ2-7	ASSQVNTGANEQY
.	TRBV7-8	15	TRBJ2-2	ASSSQGGDANTGELF
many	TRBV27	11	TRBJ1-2	ASSSQGAGGYT
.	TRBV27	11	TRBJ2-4	ASRSAAKNIQY
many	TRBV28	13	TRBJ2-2	ASSLPGLSTGELF
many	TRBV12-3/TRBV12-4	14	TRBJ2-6	ASSPNRDSGANVLT
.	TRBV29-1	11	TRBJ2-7	SVMTGVTYEQY
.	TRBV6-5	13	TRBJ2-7	ASSSSGGYSYEQY
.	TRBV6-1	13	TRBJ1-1	ASRSGTAMNTEAF